The present TCR beta chain was sequenced within a study of T-cell memory formation after mild COVID-19. The CDR3 covers 14 residues. V was pared by 0 bases and J by 5 bases, with 7 bases between. The germline V gene encodes CDR1 LGHDT and CDR2 YNNKEL (reference sequence). General study points: Memory sampled before infection contained some responding clones, suggesting cross-reactive memory joined. Second-wave clones that peaked on day 37 lacked confirmed SARS-CoV-2 specificity. Clones which contracted sat mainly in CM and EM if CD4+, and in EMRA if CD8+.

The sample holds a few counts of this clonotype. Its antigen is not known. Sample barcodes and UMIs were carried by the TCR alpha and TCR beta cDNA libraries that 5'RACE generated with constant-segment primers. TCRdb reanalysed the 5' RACE reads using MiXCR and keeps one entry per CDR3 protein. The sample lists a few hundred thousand distinct CDR3 sequences, 20% occurring once. This sequence was found in a man younger than 35 who had mild COVID-19 (a few samples of this study predate the infection). Cell type and time point are not known. The chain is built from TRBV3-1 and TRBJ2-2, with D unresolved. The sample taken for sequencing was PBMCs or a T cell subset sorted from them (not recorded which). This chain's CDR3 is CASSQEVGTGELFF. The DNA of the CDR3 is TGTGCCAGCAGCCAAGAGGTGGGAACCGGGGAGCTGTTTTTT.